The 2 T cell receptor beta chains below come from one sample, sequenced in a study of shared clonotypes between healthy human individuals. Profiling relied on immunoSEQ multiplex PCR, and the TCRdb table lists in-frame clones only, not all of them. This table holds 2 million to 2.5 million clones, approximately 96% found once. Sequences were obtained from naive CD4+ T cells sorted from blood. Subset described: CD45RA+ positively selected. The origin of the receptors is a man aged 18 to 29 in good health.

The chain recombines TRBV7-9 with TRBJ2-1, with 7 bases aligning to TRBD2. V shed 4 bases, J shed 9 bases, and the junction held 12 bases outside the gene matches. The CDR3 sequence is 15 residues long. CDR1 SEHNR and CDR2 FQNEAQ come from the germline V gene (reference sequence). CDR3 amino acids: CASSSPQRAGLEQFF. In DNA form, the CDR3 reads TGTGCCAGCAGCTCACCCCAAAGAGCGGGACTTGAGCAGTTCTTC.

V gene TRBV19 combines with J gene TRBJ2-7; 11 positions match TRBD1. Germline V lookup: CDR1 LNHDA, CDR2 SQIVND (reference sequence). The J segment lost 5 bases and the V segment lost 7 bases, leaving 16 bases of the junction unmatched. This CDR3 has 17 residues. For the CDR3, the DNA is TGTGCCAGTATCACTAAAAGAAAGGACAGGGGGCATAACGAGCAGTACTTC. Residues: CASITKRKDRGHNEQYF.